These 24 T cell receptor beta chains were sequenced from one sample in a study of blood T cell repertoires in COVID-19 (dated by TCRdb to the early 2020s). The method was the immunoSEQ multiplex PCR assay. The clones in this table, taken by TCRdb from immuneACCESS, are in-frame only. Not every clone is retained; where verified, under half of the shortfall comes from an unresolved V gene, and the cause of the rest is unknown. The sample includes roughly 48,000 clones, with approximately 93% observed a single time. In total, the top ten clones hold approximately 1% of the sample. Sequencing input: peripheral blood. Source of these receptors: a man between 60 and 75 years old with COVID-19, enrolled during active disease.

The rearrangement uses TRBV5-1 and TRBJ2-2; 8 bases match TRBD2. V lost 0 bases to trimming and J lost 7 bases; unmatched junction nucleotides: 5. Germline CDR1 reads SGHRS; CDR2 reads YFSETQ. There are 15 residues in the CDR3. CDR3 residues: CASSLVAGGYGELFF. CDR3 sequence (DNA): TGCGCCAGCAGCTTGGTGGCGGGGGGATACGGGGAGCTGTTTTTT.

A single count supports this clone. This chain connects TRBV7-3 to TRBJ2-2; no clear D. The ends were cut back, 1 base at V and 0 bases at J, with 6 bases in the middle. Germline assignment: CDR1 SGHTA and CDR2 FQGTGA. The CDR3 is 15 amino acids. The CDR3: CASSLRAANTGELFF. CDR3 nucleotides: TGTGCCAGCAGCTTAAGGGCCGCGAACACCGGGGAGCTGTTTTTT. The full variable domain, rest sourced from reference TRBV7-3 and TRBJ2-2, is GAGVSQTPSNKVTEKGKYVELRCDPISGHTALYWYRQSLGQGPEFLIYFQGTGAADDSGLPNDRFFAVRPEGSVSTLKIQRTERGDSAVYLCASSLRAANTGELFFGEGSRLTVL.

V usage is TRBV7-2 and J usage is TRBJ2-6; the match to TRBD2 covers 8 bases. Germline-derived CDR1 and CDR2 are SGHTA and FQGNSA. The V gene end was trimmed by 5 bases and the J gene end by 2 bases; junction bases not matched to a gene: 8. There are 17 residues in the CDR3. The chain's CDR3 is CASSPAGGGAGANVLTF. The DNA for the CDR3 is TGTGCCAGCAGCCCCGCGGGGGGAGGGGCTGGGGCCAACGTCCTGACTTTC. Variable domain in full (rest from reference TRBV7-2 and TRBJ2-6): GAGVSQSPSNKVTEKGKDVELRCDPISGHTALYWYRQSLGQGLEFLIYFQGNSAPDKSGLPSDRFSAERTGGSVSTLTIQRTQQEDSAVYLCASSPAGGGAGANVLTFGAGSRLTVL.

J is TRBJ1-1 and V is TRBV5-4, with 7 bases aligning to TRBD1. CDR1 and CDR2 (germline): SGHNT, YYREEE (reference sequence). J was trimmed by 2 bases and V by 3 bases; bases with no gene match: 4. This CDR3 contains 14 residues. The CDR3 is CASSSNRGNTEAFF. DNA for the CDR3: TGTGCCAGCAGCTCTAACAGGGGCAACACTGAAGCTTTCTTT.

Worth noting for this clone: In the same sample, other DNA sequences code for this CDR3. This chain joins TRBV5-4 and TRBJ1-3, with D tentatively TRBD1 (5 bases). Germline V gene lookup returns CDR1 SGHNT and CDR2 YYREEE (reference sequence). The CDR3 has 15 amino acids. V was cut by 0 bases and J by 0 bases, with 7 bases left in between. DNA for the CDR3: TGTGCCAGCAGCTTGGTGACAGACTCTGGAAACACCATATATTTT. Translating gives CASSLVTDSGNTIYF.

The CDR3: CASSQGVRRQGGTGELFF. The DNA of the CDR3 is TGTGCCAGCAGCCAGGGAGTCAGGAGACAGGGTGGCACCGGGGAGCTGTTTTTT. The chain employs TRBV3-1 (or the pseudogene TRBV3-2) and TRBJ2-2, with 7 positions matching TRBD1. The CDR3 totals 18 residues. V lost 3 bases to trimming and J lost 4 bases; unmatched junction nucleotides: 14. Per germline, CDR1 LGHDT and CDR2 YNNKEL (reference sequence).

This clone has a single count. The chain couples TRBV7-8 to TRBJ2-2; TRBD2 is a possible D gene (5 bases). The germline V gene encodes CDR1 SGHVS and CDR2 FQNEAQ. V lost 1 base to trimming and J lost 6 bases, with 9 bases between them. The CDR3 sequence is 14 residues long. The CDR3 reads CASSLVTGAGELFF. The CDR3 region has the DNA TGTGCCAGCAGCTTAGTAACCGGGGCCGGGGAGCTGTTTTTT.

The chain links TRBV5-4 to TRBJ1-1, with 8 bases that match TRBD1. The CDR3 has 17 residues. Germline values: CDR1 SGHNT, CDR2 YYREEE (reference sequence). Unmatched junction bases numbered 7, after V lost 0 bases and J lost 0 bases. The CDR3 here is CASSLDRGAGVNTEAFF. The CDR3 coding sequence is TGTGCCAGCAGCTTGGACAGGGGGGCGGGGGTGAACACTGAAGCTTTCTTT.

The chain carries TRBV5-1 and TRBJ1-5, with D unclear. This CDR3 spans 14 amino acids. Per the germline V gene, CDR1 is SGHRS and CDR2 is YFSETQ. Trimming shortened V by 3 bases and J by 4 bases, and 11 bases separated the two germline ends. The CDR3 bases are TGCGCCAGCAGCTCGAACCCGGGGAATCAGCCCCAGCATTTT. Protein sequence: CASSSNPGNQPQHF.

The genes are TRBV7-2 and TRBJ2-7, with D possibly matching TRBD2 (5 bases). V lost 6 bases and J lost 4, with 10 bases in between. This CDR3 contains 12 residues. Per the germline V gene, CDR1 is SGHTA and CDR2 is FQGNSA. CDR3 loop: CASSLRGYEQYF. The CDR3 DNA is TGTGCCAGCAGTTTACGGGGTTACGAGCAGTACTTC.

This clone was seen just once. CDR3 sequence (DNA): TGCGCCAGCAGCTTGGCGTCCAGAGGGAGCTCTGGAAACACCATATATTTT. It encodes CASSLASRGSSGNTIYF. The chain uses TRBV5-1 and TRBJ1-3; no firm D call. V gave up 0 bases and J gave up 0 bases, with 13 bases separating them. This CDR3 is built from 17 residues. CDR1 is SGHRS, CDR2 YFSETQ, per germline.

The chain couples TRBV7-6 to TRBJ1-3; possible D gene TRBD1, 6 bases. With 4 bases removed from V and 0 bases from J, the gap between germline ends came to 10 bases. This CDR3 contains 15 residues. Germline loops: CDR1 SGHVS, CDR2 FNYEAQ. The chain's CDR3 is CASSSQGYSGNTIYF. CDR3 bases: TGTGCCAGCAGCTCACAGGGCTACTCTGGAAACACCATATATTTT.

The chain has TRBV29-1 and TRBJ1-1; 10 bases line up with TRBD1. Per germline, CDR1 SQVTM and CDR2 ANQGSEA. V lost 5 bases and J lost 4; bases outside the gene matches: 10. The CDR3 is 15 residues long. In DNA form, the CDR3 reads TGCAGCGTTCTACGCAGCGGGACAGGGGCCACTGAAGCTTTCTTT. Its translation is CSVLRSGTGATEAFF.

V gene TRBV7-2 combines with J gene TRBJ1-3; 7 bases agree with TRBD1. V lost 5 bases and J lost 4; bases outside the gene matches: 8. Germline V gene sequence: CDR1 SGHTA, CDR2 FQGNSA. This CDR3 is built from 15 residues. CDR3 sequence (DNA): TGTGCCAGCAGCCGTGACAGGGCTCAGGGAAACACCATATATTTT. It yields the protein CASSRDRAQGNTIYF.

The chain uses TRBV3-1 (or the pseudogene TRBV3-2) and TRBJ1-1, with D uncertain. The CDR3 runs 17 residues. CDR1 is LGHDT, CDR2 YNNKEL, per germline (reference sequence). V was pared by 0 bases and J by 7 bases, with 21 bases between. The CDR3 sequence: CASSQDQLGGRFGEAFF. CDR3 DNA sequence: TGTGCCAGCAGCCAAGATCAGCTTGGCGGGCGGTTCGGTGAAGCTTTCTTT.

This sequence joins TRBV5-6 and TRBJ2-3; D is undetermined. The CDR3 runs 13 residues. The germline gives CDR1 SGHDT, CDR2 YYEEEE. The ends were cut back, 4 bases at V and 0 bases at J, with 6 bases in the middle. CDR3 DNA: TGTGCCAGCAGCCTCGGTAGCACAGATACGCAGTATTTT. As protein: CASSLGSTDTQYF.

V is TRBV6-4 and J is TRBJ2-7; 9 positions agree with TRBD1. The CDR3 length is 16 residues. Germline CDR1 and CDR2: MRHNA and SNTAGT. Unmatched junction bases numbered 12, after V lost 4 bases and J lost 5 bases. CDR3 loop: CASSVLRDRECNEQYF. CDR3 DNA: TGTGCCAGCAGTGTCCTCCGGGACAGGGAGTGTAACGAGCAGTACTTC.

This CDR3 reads CASSADRGLNTEAFF. The CDR3 bases are TGTGCCAGCAGTGCCGACAGGGGATTGAACACTGAAGCTTTCTTT. This rearrangement joins TRBV6-4 to TRBJ1-1; 8 bases align to TRBD1. The length of the CDR3 is 15 residues. Trimming took 4 bases from V and 0 from J; bases not matched to a gene: 4. Per germline, CDR1 MRHNA and CDR2 SNTAGT.

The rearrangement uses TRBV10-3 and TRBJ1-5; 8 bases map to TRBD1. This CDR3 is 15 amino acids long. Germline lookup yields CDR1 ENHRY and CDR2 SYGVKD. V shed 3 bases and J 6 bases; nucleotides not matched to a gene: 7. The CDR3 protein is CAISDGQGAGQPQHF. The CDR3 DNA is TGTGCCATCAGTGATGGGCAGGGGGCAGGTCAGCCCCAGCATTTT.

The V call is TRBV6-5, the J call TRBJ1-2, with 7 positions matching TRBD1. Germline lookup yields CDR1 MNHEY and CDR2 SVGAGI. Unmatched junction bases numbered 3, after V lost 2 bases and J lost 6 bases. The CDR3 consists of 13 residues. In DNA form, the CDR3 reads TGTGCCAGCAGTTACAGGGGGCATGATGGCTACACCTTC. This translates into CASSYRGHDGYTF.

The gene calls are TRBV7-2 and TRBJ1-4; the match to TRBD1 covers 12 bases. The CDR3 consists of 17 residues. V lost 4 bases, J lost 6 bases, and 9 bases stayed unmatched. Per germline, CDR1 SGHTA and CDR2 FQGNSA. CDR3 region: CASSSWDRGRSDEKLFF. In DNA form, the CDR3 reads TGTGCCAGCAGCTCCTGGGACAGGGGGCGTTCCGATGAAAAACTGTTTTTT.

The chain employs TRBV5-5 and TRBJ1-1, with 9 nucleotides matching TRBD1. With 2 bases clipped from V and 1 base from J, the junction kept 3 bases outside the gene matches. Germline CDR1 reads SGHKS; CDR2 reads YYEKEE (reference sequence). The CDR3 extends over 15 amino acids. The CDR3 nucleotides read TGTGCCAGCAGCTTCGGGGACAGGGCGAACACTGAAGCTTTCTTT. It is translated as CASSFGDRANTEAFF.

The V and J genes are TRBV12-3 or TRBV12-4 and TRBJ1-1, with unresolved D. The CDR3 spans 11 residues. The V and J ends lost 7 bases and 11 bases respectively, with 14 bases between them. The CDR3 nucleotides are TGTGCCAGCAAGCTGGTTGGTTCGGCTTTCTTT. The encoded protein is CASKLVGSAFF.

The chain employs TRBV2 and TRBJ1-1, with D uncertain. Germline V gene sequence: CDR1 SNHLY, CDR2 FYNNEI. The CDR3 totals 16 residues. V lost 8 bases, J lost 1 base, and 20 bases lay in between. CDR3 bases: TGTGCCAGCTACAAGTCCGACATGAGGGCGAACACTGAAGCTTTCTTT. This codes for CASYKSDMRANTEAFF.